A single sample is the source of the 12 T cell receptor beta chains below, sequenced in a study of blood T cell repertoires in COVID-19. TCRdb keeps only in-frame clones here, not all; method: immunoSEQ multiplex PCR. The sample yields 200,000 to 250,000 clones, approximately 86% seen once. The material sequenced was PBMCs or T cells enriched from blood (not recorded which). These TCRs come from a woman in her thirties with acute COVID-19.

The gene calls are TRBV7-8 and TRBJ1-2, with a possible D match to TRBD1 (5 bases). Germline V lookup: CDR1 SGHVS, CDR2 FQNEAQ. Trimming took 6 bases from V and 4 from J, leaving 12 bases between them. This CDR3 comprises 13 residues. As DNA, the CDR3 is TGTGCCAGCAGTGACAGTTCCGGCTATGGCTACACCTTC. Residues: CASSDSSGYGYTF.

To note about this clone: The DNA is omitted, as the CDR3 cannot be located on it reliably, and the CDR3 follows TCRdb's listing. This chain links TRBV28 with TRBJ1-4. The CDR3 length is 18 residues, termini included. Germline values: CDR1 MDHEN, CDR2 SYDVKM. This chain's CDR3 is CASSSSGVRTLTRKKLFF.

The gene calls are TRBV7-9 and TRBJ1-3; D is unresolved. V lost 1 base and J 2 bases, leaving 12 bases between the germline ends. The length of the CDR3 is 16 residues. Looked up from germline, CDR1 is SEHNR and CDR2 is FQNEAQ (reference sequence). The CDR3 sequence: CASSLGGGLPGNTIYF. The CDR3 nucleotides read TGTGCCAGCAGCTTAGGAGGAGGTCTCCCTGGAAACACCATATATTTT.

This chain uses TRBV10-1 with TRBJ2-2; 7 bases fit TRBD1. The germline CDR1 and CDR2 sequences are WNHNN and SYGVQD (reference sequence). The CDR3 is 16 residues long. J lost 0 bases, V lost 3 bases, and 4 bases had no gene match. CDR3 protein: CASSDSQGANTGELFF. DNA for the CDR3: TGCGCCAGCAGTGACTCTCAGGGGGCGAACACCGGGGAGCTGTTTTTT.

In nucleotides, the CDR3 is TGCGCCAGCAGCTTGCTCCCCCAAGAGACCCAGTACTTC. This encodes CASSLLPQETQYF. This sequence joins TRBV5-1 and TRBJ2-5; D gene ambiguous. V was shortened by 1 base and J by 1 base, with 5 bases between the two germline ends. The V gene's germline CDR1 is SGHRS and CDR2 YFSETQ. This CDR3 spans 13 amino acids.

The rearrangement uses TRBV6-5 and TRBJ1-1; D unresolved. CDR1 and CDR2 from the germline V gene are MNHEY and SVGAGI. The CDR3 spans 14 residues. Between the trimmed V and J ends, which lost 7 bases and 7 bases, there was a span of 19 bases. The CDR3 DNA follows: TGTGCCAGCACCCGAGGAGCAGAGCTCGGTGAAGCTTTCTTT. Amino acids: CASTRGAELGEAFF.

Here the CDR3 DNA reads TGTGCCAGCTCACCAATGGAGAGACTATTAAACACTGAAGCTTTCTTT. Protein sequence: CASSPMERLLNTEAFF. The chain has TRBV18 and TRBJ1-1; no reliable D call. V shed 2 bases and J shed 2 bases, with 15 bases lying between them. The CDR3 loop spans 16 amino acids. Looked up from germline, CDR1 is KGHSH and CDR2 is LQKENI. The full variable domain, rest sourced from reference TRBV18 and TRBJ1-1, is NAGVMQNPRHLVRRRGQEARLRCSPMKGHSHVYWYRQLPEEGLKFMVYLQKENIIDESGMPKERFSAEFPKEGPSILRIQQVVRGDSAAYFCASSPMERLLNTEAFFGQGTRLTVV.

This clone was seen just once. This chain connects TRBV5-5 to TRBJ1-4; maybe TRBD1 (6 bases). This CDR3 has 12 residues. Trimming removed 4 bases at V and 11 bases at J, with 12 bases between. CDR1 and CDR2 from the germline V gene are SGHKS and YYEKEE (reference sequence). This chain's CDR3 is CASSQDSLKLFF. CDR3 coding DNA: TGTGCCAGCAGCCAGGACAGCCTTAAACTGTTTTTT.

CDR3 sequence (DNA): TGTGCCAGCAGCTTATTACTGCGTCCAGGGGATGGCTACACCTTC. This translates into CASSLLLRPGDGYTF. The rearrangement uses TRBV11-2 and TRBJ1-2; the D gene is possibly TRBD1 (6 bases). V was pared by 2 bases and J by 6 bases, with 16 bases between. This CDR3 comprises 15 residues. Germline CDR1 SGHAT, CDR2 FQNNGV. The whole variable domain, remainder taken from reference TRBV11-2 and TRBJ1-2, is EAGVAQSPRYKIIEKRQSVAFWCNPISGHATLYWYQQILGQGPKLLIQFQNNGVVDDSQLPKDRFSAERLKGVDSTLKIQPAKLEDSAVYLCASSLLLRPGDGYTFGSGTRLTVV.

The V and J genes are TRBV5-6 and TRBJ1-1; D may be TRBD1 (6 bases). Germline V gene data show CDR1 as SGHDT and CDR2 as YYEEEE. Trimming stripped 0 bases from V and 0 bases from J, with 12 bases between. The CDR3 extends over 16 amino acids. As DNA, the CDR3 is TGTGCCAGCAGCTTGGGGGACACTAAAATGAACACTGAAGCTTTCTTT. The encoded protein is CASSLGDTKMNTEAFF.

This chain joins TRBV10-1 and TRBJ2-1, with 10 bases identical to TRBD1. V dropped 5 bases and J dropped 6; count of bases not matched to a gene: 7. Germline V gives CDR1 WNHNN, CDR2 SYGVQD (reference sequence). The CDR3 runs to 15 residues. The CDR3: CASSSTGQGFNEQFF. CDR3 bases: TGCGCCAGCAGTTCAACGGGACAGGGGTTCAATGAGCAGTTCTTC.

In this sample, this clone turned up once. V gene TRBV6-5 combines with J gene TRBJ1-1, with 7 bases matching TRBD1. The germline V gene encodes CDR1 MNHEY and CDR2 SVGAGI. V shed 11 bases, J shed 2 bases, and the junction held 11 bases outside the gene matches. This CDR3 spans 14 amino acids. The CDR3, as DNA: TGTGCCGTTTCTCAGGGGGGTGATAACACTGAAGCTTTCTTT. Its protein product is CAVSQGGDNTEAFF.